This T cell receptor beta chain was identified in a study of cytomegalovirus exposure and HLA in healthy donors. Germline CDR1 reads MNHEY; CDR2 reads SMNVEV (reference sequence). This CDR3 contains 18 residues. With V trimmed by 4 bases and J by 2 bases, 15 bases remained unmatched. Primers: 60 Vbeta forward and 13 Jbeta reverse. Some clones are missing from TCRdb's copy, which holds only in-frame ones; the method was immunoSEQ multiplex PCR. This sample carries 130,000 to 150,000 clones, about 75% of them seen once, and the ten largest clones take approximately 4%. The clonotype was recovered from a man younger than 35 in good health and CMV-seronegative. The sample was PBMCs. The V call is TRBV27, the J call TRBJ2-7; 9 bases fit TRBD2. CDR3 sequence (DNA): TGTGCCAGCAGTTCACGTCCCCAGAGCGGGGGGACCGCCTACGAGCAGTACTTC. It codes for CASSSRPQSGGTAYEQYF.